This T cell receptor beta chain was profiled in a study of T cell clones after liver transplantation. Turning to the study itself: TCRbeta sequencing after a pre-transplant mixed lymphocyte reaction identified graft-donor-reactive clones, later tracked in post-transplant blood. Patients counted as tolerant after at least one year off all immunosuppression, enzymes not exceeding twice normal.

CDR1 and CDR2 (germline): SGHAT, FQNNGV. Trimming removed 2 bases from V and 7 bases from J, with 8 bases in between. The CDR3 extends over 13 amino acids. Sequencing used immunoSEQ multiplex PCR; TCRdb keeps in-frame clones, though not all of them. The sample holds over 100,000 clones; approximately 85% are singletons and the top ten take over 0.75%. Overall study findings and caveats: In two subjects, few donor cells limited the measurable donor-reactive repertoire. Rather than being deleted, graft donor-reactive T cells may have moved into the graft.

In regard to this clone: The target antigen is unknown.

This specimen consisted of CD4+ T cells from blood, obtained before liver transplant. The chain combines TRBV11-2 with TRBJ2-2, with no clear D. This TCR derives from a human donor who received a liver transplant. The CDR3 protein is CASSLSVRGELFF. The CDR3 region has the DNA TGTGCCAGCAGCTTATCGGTCCGCGGGGAGCTGTTTTTT.